This T cell receptor (beta chain) was captured in a study of CD8+ T cells in alopecia areata. Study background: The study gave treated patients oral tofacitinib at 5 to 10 mg twice daily. Tofacitinib continued for 6 to 18 months and was then withheld for 6 months. General study findings and limits: Higher clonality and more expanded CD8+ clones appeared in lesional than normal scalp. The study found TCR sharing across patients less clear than in mice, possibly for HLA reasons.

Notes on this clone: The antigen is unknown.

In alopecia areata patients, both lesional scalp punch biopsies and peripheral blood were collected. CDR1 SGHAT and CDR2 FQNNGV come from the germline V gene. V dropped 7 bases and J dropped 7 bases, with 17 bases sitting between them. The CDR3 has 13 residues. The sequencing template was cDNA reverse transcribed from extracted RNA. The repertoire was sequenced with immunoSEQ multiplex PCR; TCRdb's copy has only in-frame clones and lacks some. Of about 12,000 clones listed, roughly three fifths were seen once; the top ten hold 10% to 15%. The sequenced sample was skin. This TCR was recovered from a human donor with alopecia areata. The chain combines TRBV11-2 with TRBJ2-7, with D tentatively TRBD2 (6 bases). The DNA of the CDR3 is TGTGCCAGCACACTAGTCGGGGGTCTGGAGCAGTACTTC. Protein sequence: CASTLVGGLEQYF. The entire variable domain, with the rest obtained from reference TRBV11-2 and TRBJ2-7, is as follows: EAGVAQSPRYKIIEKRQSVAFWCNPISGHATLYWYQQILGQGPKLLIQFQNNGVVDDSQLPKDRFSAERLKGVDSTLKIQPAKLEDSAVYLCASTLVGGLEQYFGPGTRLTVT.